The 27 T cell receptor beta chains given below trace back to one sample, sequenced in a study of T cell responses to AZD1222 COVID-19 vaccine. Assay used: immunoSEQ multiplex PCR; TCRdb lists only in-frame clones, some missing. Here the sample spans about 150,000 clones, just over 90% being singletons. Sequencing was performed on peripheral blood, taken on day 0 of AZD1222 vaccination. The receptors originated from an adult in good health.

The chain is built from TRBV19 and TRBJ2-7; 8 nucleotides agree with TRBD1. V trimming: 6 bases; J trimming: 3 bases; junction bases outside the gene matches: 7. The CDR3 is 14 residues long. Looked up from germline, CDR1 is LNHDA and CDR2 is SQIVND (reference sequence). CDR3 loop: CASSRTGTNYEQYF. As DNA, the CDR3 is TGTGCCAGTAGCAGGACAGGGACCAACTACGAGCAGTACTTC.

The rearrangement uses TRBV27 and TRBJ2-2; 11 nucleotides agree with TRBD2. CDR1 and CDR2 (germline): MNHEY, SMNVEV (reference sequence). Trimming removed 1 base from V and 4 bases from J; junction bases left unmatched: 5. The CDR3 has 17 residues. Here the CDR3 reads CASSLFTSGSVTGELFF. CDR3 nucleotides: TGTGCCAGCAGTTTATTTACTAGCGGGAGCGTCACCGGGGAGCTGTTTTTT.

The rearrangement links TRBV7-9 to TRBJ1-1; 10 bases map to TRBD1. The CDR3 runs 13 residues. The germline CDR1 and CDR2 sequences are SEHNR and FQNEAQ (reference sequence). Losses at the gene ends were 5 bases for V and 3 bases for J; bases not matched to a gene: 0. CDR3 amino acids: CASSGQGDTEAFF. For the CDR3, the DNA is TGTGCCAGCAGCGGACAGGGGGACACTGAAGCTTTCTTT.

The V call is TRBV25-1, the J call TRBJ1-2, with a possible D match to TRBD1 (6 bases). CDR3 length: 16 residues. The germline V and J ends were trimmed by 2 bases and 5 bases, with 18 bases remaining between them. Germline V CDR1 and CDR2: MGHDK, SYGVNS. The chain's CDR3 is CASSENPGRGEYGYTF. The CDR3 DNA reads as TGTGCCAGCAGTGAAAATCCGGGCAGGGGCGAATATGGCTACACCTTC.

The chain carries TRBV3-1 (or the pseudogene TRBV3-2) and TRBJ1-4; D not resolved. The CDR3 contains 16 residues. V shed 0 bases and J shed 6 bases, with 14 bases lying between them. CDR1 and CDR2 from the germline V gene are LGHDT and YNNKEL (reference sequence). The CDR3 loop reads CASSQERQEGDEKLFF. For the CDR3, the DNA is TGTGCCAGCAGCCAAGAGCGGCAGGAGGGTGATGAAAAACTGTTTTTT.

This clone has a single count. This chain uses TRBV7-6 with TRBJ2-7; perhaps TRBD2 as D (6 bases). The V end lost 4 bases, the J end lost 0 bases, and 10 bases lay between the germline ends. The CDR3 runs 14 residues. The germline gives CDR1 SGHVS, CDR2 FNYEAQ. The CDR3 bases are TGTGCCAGCAGCTCCGGGACTGACTCCTACGAGCAGTACTTC. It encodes CASSSGTDSYEQYF.

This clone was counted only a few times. The CDR3 nucleotides are TGTGCCAGCAGCCGACAGGAGAGTAGGCACGAGCAGTACTTC. It encodes CASSRQESRHEQYF. The chain is built from TRBV7-9 and TRBJ2-7; D might be TRBD1 (6 bases). This CDR3 has 14 residues. CDR1 is SEHNR and CDR2 is FQNEAQ in the germline V gene (reference sequence). V shed 5 bases and J shed 5 bases, with 16 bases lying between them.

In nucleotides, the CDR3 is TGTGCCAGTAGTACGACAGGGGGCAGGAACAATGAGCAGTTCTTC. Translation: CASSTTGGRNNEQFF. The rearrangement uses TRBV19 and TRBJ2-1; 10 nucleotides agree with TRBD1. From germline, CDR1 is LNHDA and CDR2 SQIVND (reference sequence). There are 15 residues in the CDR3. The trim removed 4 bases at V and 5 bases at J, leaving 5 bases unmatched.

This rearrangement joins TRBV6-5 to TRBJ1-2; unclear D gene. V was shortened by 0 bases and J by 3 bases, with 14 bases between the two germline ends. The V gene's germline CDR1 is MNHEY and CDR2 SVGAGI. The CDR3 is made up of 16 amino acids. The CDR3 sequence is CASSYSPSEAHYGYTF. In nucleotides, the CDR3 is TGTGCCAGCAGTTACTCCCCCTCAGAGGCACACTATGGCTACACCTTC.

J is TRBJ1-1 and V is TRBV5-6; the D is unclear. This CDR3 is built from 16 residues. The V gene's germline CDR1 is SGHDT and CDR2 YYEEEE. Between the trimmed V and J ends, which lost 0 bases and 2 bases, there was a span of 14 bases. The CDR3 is CASSLALGQDNTEAFF. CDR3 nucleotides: TGTGCCAGCAGCTTGGCCCTAGGGCAGGACAACACTGAAGCTTTCTTT.

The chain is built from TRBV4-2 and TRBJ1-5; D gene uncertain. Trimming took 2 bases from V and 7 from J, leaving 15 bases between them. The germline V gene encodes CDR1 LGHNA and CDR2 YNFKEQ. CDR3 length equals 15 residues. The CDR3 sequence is CASSQLPAVGQPQHF. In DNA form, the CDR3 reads TGTGCCAGCAGCCAATTACCTGCAGTTGGCCAGCCCCAGCATTTT.

The CDR3 DNA sequence: TGTGCCAGCAGTTACCGAACCCCCGTCGGACAGGGCTTCAATCAGCCCCAGCATTTT. Translated: CASSYRTPVGQGFNQPQHF. This chain connects TRBV6-2 or TRBV6-3 to TRBJ1-5; 8 bases map to TRBD1. Losses at the gene ends were 2 bases for V and 3 bases for J; bases not matched to a gene: 15. Germline V gives CDR1 MNHEY, CDR2 SVGEGT. The CDR3 contains 19 residues.

The CDR3 spells CASSPTGIYGYTF. CDR3 DNA sequence: TGTGCCAGCAGCCCCACAGGGATCTATGGCTACACCTTC. The chain has TRBV14 and TRBJ1-2; D may be TRBD1 (6 bases). CDR1 is SGHDN, CDR2 FVKESK, per germline. This CDR3 has 13 amino acids. Trimming left V 4 bases short and J 4 bases short, with 10 bases between.

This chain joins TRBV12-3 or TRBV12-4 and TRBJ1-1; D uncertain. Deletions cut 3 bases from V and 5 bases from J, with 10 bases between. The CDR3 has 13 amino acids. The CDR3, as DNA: TGTGCCAGCAGTTTGGGGTTGGGGACTGAAGCTTTCTTT. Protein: CASSLGLGTEAFF.

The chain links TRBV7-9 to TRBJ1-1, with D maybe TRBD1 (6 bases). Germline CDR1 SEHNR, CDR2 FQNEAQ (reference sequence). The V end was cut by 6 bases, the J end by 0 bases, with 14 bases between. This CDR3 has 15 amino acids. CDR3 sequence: CASSPGTNMNTEAFF. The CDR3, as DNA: TGTGCCAGCAGTCCCGGGACAAACATGAACACTGAAGCTTTCTTT.

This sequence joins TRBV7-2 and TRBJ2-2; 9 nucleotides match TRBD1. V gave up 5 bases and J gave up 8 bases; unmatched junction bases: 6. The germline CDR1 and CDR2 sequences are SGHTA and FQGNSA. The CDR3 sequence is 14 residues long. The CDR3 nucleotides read TGTGCCAGCAGCCCCGGGACAGGGTGGGGGGAGCTGTTTTTT. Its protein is CASSPGTGWGELFF.

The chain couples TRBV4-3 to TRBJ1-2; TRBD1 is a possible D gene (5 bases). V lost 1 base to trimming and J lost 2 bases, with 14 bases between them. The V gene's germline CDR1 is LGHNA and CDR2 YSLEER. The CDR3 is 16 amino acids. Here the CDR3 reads CASSQVQGVGNYGYTF. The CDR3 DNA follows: TGCGCCAGCAGCCAAGTCCAAGGGGTTGGAAACTATGGCTACACCTTC.

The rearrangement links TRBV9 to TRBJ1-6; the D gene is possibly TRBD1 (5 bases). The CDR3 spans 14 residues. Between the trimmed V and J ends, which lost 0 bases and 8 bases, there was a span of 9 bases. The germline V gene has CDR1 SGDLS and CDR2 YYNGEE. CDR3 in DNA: TGTGCCAGCAGCGTAGCGGGGGGGGATTCACCCCTCCACTTT. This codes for CASSVAGGDSPLHF.

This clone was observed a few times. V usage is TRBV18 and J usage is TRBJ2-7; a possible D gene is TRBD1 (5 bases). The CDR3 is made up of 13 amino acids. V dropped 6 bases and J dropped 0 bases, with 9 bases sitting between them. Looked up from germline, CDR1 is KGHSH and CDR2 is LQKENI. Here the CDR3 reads CASSEQVSYEQYF. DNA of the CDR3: TGTGCCAGCTCGGAACAGGTCTCCTACGAGCAGTACTTC. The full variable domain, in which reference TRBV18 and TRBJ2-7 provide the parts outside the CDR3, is NAGVMQNPRHLVRRRGQEARLRCSPMKGHSHVYWYRQLPEEGLKFMVYLQKENIIDESGMPKERFSAEFPKEGPSILRIQQVVRGDSAAYFCASSEQVSYEQYFGPGTRLTVT.

The CDR3 DNA reads TGTGCCAGCTGCGCCGGGACCTCGGCCGGCGACGAGCAGTACTTC. Translation gives CASCAGTSAGDEQYF. This chain uses TRBV5-5 with TRBJ2-7; either TRBD1 or TRBD2 may fit D (5 bases each). This CDR3 spans 15 amino acids. Germline CDR1 is SGHKS and CDR2 is YYEKEE (reference sequence). The V gene lost 7 bases and the J gene lost 5 bases, with 22 bases spanning the gap. The variable domain in full, completed from reference TRBV5-5 and TRBJ2-7, reads DAGVTQSPTHLIKTRGQQVTLRCSPISGHKSVSWYQQVLGQGPQFIFQYYEKEERGRGNFPDRFSARQFPNYSSELNVNALLLGDSALYLCASCAGTSAGDEQYFGPGTRLTVT.

The CDR3 region has the DNA TGTGCCACCAGTGATCGTATCCCTAAAAAGGTGGGCCAAGAGACCCAGTACTTC. It encodes CATSDRIPKKVGQETQYF. The V call is TRBV24-1, the J call TRBJ2-5; no firm D call. Looked up from germline, CDR1 is KGHDR and CDR2 is SFDVKD. The V and J ends lost 3 bases and 1 base respectively, with 20 bases between them. The CDR3 loop spans 18 amino acids.

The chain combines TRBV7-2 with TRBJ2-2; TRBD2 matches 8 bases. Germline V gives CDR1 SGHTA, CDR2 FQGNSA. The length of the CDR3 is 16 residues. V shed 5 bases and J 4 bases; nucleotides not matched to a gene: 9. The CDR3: CASSPRGGLGTGELFF. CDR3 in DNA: TGTGCCAGCAGCCCCCGGGGGGGCCTAGGCACCGGGGAGCTGTTTTTT.

CDR3 residues: CASGVDRLSYEQYF. CDR3 bases: TGTGCCAGCGGTGTTGATAGATTAAGCTACGAGCAGTACTTC. The V call is TRBV2, the J call TRBJ2-7; D unclear. Deletions cut 8 bases from V and 3 bases from J, with 17 bases between. The CDR3 contains 14 residues. Germline V gene sequence: CDR1 SNHLY, CDR2 FYNNEI.

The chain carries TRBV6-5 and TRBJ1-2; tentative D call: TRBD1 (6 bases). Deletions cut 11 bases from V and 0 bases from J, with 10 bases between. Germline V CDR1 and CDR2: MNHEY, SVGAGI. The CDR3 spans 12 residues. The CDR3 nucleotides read TGTGCCGGGCGGACAGCTAACTATGGCTACACCTTC. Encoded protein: CAGRTANYGYTF.

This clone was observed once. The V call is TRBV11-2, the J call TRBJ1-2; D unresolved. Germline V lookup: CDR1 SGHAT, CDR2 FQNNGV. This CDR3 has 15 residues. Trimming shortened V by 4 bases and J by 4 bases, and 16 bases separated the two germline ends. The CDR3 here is CASSSDSRYGYGYTF. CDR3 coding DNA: TGTGCCAGCAGCTCCGACTCGCGCTACGGCTATGGCTACACCTTC.

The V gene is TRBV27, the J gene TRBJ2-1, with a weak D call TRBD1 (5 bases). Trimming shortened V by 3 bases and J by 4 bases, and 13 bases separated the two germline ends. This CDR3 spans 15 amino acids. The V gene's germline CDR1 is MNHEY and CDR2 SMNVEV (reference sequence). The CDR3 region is CASSLQGGPYNEQFF. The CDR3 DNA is TGTGCCAGCAGTTTGCAGGGCGGCCCTTACAATGAGCAGTTCTTC.

The CDR3 here is CASSLDGGSYEQYF. CDR3 DNA: TGTGCCAGCAGCTTAGACGGAGGGTCCTACGAGCAGTACTTC. This chain connects TRBV7-2 to TRBJ2-7; D might be TRBD2 (6 bases). This CDR3 comprises 14 residues. Germline CDR1 and CDR2: SGHTA and FQGNSA. V was shortened by 1 base and J by 1 base, with 8 bases between the two germline ends.